Each of the 28 T cell receptor beta chains below was sequenced from the same sample in a study of blood T cell repertoires in COVID-19. Repertoires were generated with immunoSEQ multiplex PCR, while TCRdb's copy carries only in-frame clones and drops some. The table records 300,000 to 400,000 clones, around nine tenths of them present only once. Input material: peripheral blood. All receptors derive from a woman aged 18-29 years who had recovered from COVID-19.

The chain employs TRBV25-1 and TRBJ1-5, with TRBD1 identical over 11 bases. This CDR3 region has 17 residues. The V gene's germline CDR1 is MGHDK and CDR2 SYGVNS. J was trimmed by 0 bases and V by 4 bases; bases with no gene match: 5. The CDR3 DNA reads TGTGCCAGCAGTGCCGGACAGGGGGCCTATAGCAATCAGCCCCAGCATTTT. Translation: CASSAGQGAYSNQPQHF.

Note on this clone: The same CDR3 can be traced to other DNA sequences in this sample. V and J are TRBV6-2 or TRBV6-3 and TRBJ1-1; maybe TRBD1 (6 bases). Germline CDR1 and CDR2: MNHEY and SVGEGT. Trimming removed 6 bases from V and 4 bases from J, with 9 bases in between. The CDR3 covers 12 residues. DNA for the CDR3: TGTGCCAGCAGCCTCAGGGGCACTGAAGCTTTCTTT. Translated, it gives CASSLRGTEAFF.

The chain joins TRBV5-4 to TRBJ2-1, with 7 bases lining up with TRBD2. The CDR3 is 16 amino acids. Per germline, CDR1 SGHNT and CDR2 YYREEE (reference sequence). V trimming: 1 base; J trimming: 0 bases; junction bases outside the gene matches: 4. CDR3 DNA: TGTGCCAGCAGCTTGAATGGCGGGAGCTCCTACAATGAGCAGTTCTTC. Protein: CASSLNGGSSYNEQFF.

This chain uses TRBV5-8 with TRBJ1-1; TRBD1 might be the D (5 bases). Trimming removed 4 bases from V and 1 base from J, with 17 bases in between. The CDR3 has 16 amino acids. Germline V lookup: CDR1 SGHTS, CDR2 YDEGEE. As DNA, the CDR3 is TGTGCCAGCAGCCCCGGGGGGTGGATGCAGAACACTGAAGCTTTCTTT. Protein: CASSPGGWMQNTEAFF.

The rearrangement links TRBV19 to TRBJ2-2; D is unresolved. Germline V gene sequence: CDR1 LNHDA, CDR2 SQIVND (reference sequence). CDR3 size: 14 residues. The V and J ends lost 1 base and 2 bases respectively, with 5 bases between them. CDR3 bases: TGTGCCAGTAGTATAGTTACTAACACCGGGGAGCTGTTTTTT. Residues: CASSIVTNTGELFF.

The J gene is TRBJ2-3, the V gene TRBV9, with TRBD2 matching 11 bases. CDR3 length equals 16 residues. From germline, CDR1 is SGDLS and CDR2 YYNGEE. V gave up 3 bases and J gave up 1 base; unmatched junction bases: 4. The CDR3 DNA sequence: TGTGCCAGCAGCGCCTTAGCGGGAGGGGGCACAGATACGCAGTATTTT. It encodes CASSALAGGGTDTQYF. Using reference TRBV9 and TRBJ2-3 for the parts outside the CDR3, the full variable domain is DSGVTQTPKHLITATGQRVTLRCSPRSGDLSVYWYQQSLDQGLQFLIQYYNGEERAKGNILERFSAQQFPDLHSELNLSSLELGDSALYFCASSALAGGGTDTQYFGPGTRLTVL.

This clone was counted a single time. This chain joins TRBV20-1 and TRBJ2-1; D perhaps matches TRBD1 (5 bases). The V and J ends lost 3 bases and 5 bases respectively, with 8 bases between them. The CDR3 spans 12 residues. CDR1 and CDR2 (germline): DFQATT, SNEGSKA (reference sequence). CDR3 coding DNA: TGCAGTGCTAGTTTAGGGGACAATGAGCAGTTCTTC. Its translation is CSASLGDNEQFF.

Here the CDR3 reads CATSAPRGNQETQYF. CDR3 sequence (DNA): TGTGCCACCAGTGCCCCGAGGGGGAACCAAGAGACCCAGTACTTC. The rearrangement uses TRBV24-1 and TRBJ2-5; D perhaps matches TRBD1 (6 bases). Trimming removed 5 bases at V and 0 bases at J, with 12 bases between. The CDR3 is 15 amino acids. In germline, CDR1 is KGHDR, CDR2 SFDVKD.

J is TRBJ2-5 and V is TRBV6-5, with D maybe TRBD1 (6 bases). From germline, CDR1 is MNHEY and CDR2 SVGAGI. This CDR3 spans 13 amino acids. Trimming removed 7 bases from V and 5 bases from J, with 14 bases in between. The CDR3 DNA is TGTGCCAGCACCAGAACAGGGTGGGAGACCCAGTACTTC. Protein product: CASTRTGWETQYF.

The rearrangement uses TRBV10-3 and TRBJ1-5; maybe TRBD1 (5 bases). CDR1 ENHRY and CDR2 SYGVKD come from the germline V gene. This CDR3 contains 16 residues. The germline V and J ends were trimmed by 1 base and 3 bases, with 13 bases remaining between them. CDR3: CAISEFQGRTNQPQHF. As DNA, the CDR3 is TGTGCCATCAGTGAGTTTCAGGGCAGAACCAATCAGCCCCAGCATTTT.

The chain links TRBV6-2 or TRBV6-3 to TRBJ2-1; perhaps TRBD2 as D (5 bases). The ends were cut back, 6 bases at V and 9 bases at J, with 12 bases in the middle. This CDR3 has 12 amino acids. Germline assignment: CDR1 MNHEY and CDR2 SVGEGT. The CDR3: CASSHTRSEQFF. The CDR3 region has the DNA TGTGCCAGCAGCCATACTAGATCTGAGCAGTTCTTC.

The V gene is TRBV7-2, the J gene TRBJ1-5; TRBD1 matches at 11 bases. Germline-derived CDR1 and CDR2 are SGHTA and FQGNSA. The CDR3 extends over 15 amino acids. J gave up 6 bases and V 5 bases, and 6 bases lay outside the gene matches. The CDR3 DNA reads as TGTGCCAGCAGCCTGGGGACAGGGGGAACTCAGCCCCAGCATTTT. Translation: CASSLGTGGTQPQHF.

The chain recombines TRBV6-4 with TRBJ2-3; 11 bases agree with TRBD2. The CDR3 has 14 amino acids. Germline trimming cut 6 bases from V and 7 bases from J; bases unmatched to any gene: 6. Germline values: CDR1 MRHNA, CDR2 SNTAGT. The DNA for the CDR3 is TGTGCCAGCAGCATAGCGGGAGGGCCCAATACGCAGTATTTT. Its protein product is CASSIAGGPNTQYF.

The chain employs TRBV6-6 and TRBJ1-1, with D perhaps TRBD1 (5 bases). The germline V and J ends were trimmed by 7 bases and 1 base, with 16 bases remaining between them. The V gene's germline CDR1 is MNHNY and CDR2 SVGAGI (reference sequence). The CDR3 sequence is 15 residues long. The chain's CDR3 is CASTTGRQRNTEAFF. The CDR3 DNA reads TGTGCCAGCACCACGGGCCGACAGAGGAACACTGAAGCTTTCTTT.

The chain recombines TRBV4-1 with TRBJ1-6; D ambiguous. CDR3 length: 17 amino acids. Between the trimmed V and J ends, which lost 4 bases and 3 bases, there was a span of 16 bases. Germline V gives CDR1 MGHRA, CDR2 YSYEKL. The CDR3 here is CASSRPPDSDYNSPLHF. The DNA for the CDR3 is TGCGCCAGCAGCCGTCCTCCGGACTCAGACTATAATTCACCCCTCCACTTT.

V gene TRBV5-1 combines with J gene TRBJ2-7; 13 bases agree with TRBD2. After removal of 0 bases from V and 6 bases from J, the junction contained 3 bases not matched to a gene. Germline CDR1 is SGHRS and CDR2 is YFSETQ. The CDR3 has 15 amino acids. The CDR3 DNA reads TGCGCCAGCAGCTTGGAAGGACTAGCGGGAGCCGAGCAGTACGTC. This codes for CASSLEGLAGAEQYV.

The rearrangement uses TRBV30 and TRBJ1-5, with a weak D call TRBD1 (6 bases). The CDR3 spans 15 residues. V lost 0 bases and J lost 3, with 12 bases in between. Germline V CDR1 and CDR2: GTSNPN, SVGIG (reference sequence). The CDR3 region has the DNA TGTGCCTGGAGTGTAGGGACAACCATCAATCAGCCCCAGCATTTT. Residues: CAWSVGTTINQPQHF.

The rearrangement joins TRBV6-2 or TRBV6-3 to TRBJ2-7; 8 bases align to TRBD2. Germline loops: CDR1 MNHEY, CDR2 SVGEGT. The CDR3 extends over 15 amino acids. V lost 5 bases and J lost 4; bases outside the gene matches: 10. CDR3: CASSAGLAANYEQYV. The CDR3 DNA reads as TGTGCCAGCAGTGCCGGACTAGCCGCGAATTACGAGCAGTACGTC.

The chain recombines TRBV6-2 or TRBV6-3 with TRBJ1-5; 7 bases map to TRBD1. The CDR3 length is 16 residues. Trimming cost V 4 bases and J 3 bases; bases outside gene matches: 9. CDR1 and CDR2 from the germline V gene are MNHEY and SVGEGT. The CDR3 sequence: CASSLPGTAYNQPQHF. DNA of the CDR3: TGTGCCAGCAGTTTGCCTGGGACAGCTTACAATCAGCCCCAGCATTTT.

The chain uses TRBV6-6 and TRBJ2-2, with 15 bases identical to TRBD2. This CDR3 has 19 amino acids. Germline V gene lookup returns CDR1 MNHNY and CDR2 SVGAGI (reference sequence). J gave up 7 bases and V 5 bases, and 14 bases lay outside the gene matches. CDR3 nucleotide sequence: TGTGCCAGCAGTCTAAAACCGGGACTAGCGGGAGGACCAGGCGGGGAGCTGTTTTTT. Its protein is CASSLKPGLAGGPGGELFF.

V and J are TRBV4-3 and TRBJ2-4; D is possibly TRBD1 (5 bases). This CDR3 is 17 amino acids long. Trimming shortened V by 1 base and J by 9 bases, and 22 bases separated the two germline ends. Per germline, CDR1 LGHNA and CDR2 YSLEER. CDR3 in DNA: TGCGCCAGCAGCCAAGCGCCGACAGAGCCGCAATCGAGCATTCAGTACTTC. As protein: CASSQAPTEPQSSIQYF.

The V call is TRBV12-5, the J call TRBJ2-2; 9 bases are shared with TRBD2. This CDR3 is 17 amino acids long. CDR1 LGHNT and CDR2 FRNRAP come from the germline V gene. V gave up 2 bases and J gave up 3 bases; unmatched junction bases: 7. In nucleotides, the CDR3 is TGTGCTAGTGGTTTGTTCCTAGCGGGATCGTACACCGGGGAGCTGTTTTTT. Translated, it gives CASGLFLAGSYTGELFF. Combining the CDR3 with reference TRBV12-5 and TRBJ2-2 gives the whole variable domain DARVTQTPRHKVTEMGQEVTMRCQPILGHNTVFWYRQTMMQGLELLAYFRNRAPLDDSGMPKDRFSAEMPDATLATLKIQPSEPRDSAVYFCASGLFLAGSYTGELFFGEGSRLTVL.

This chain uses TRBV5-1 with TRBJ2-1, with 13 positions matching TRBD2. In germline, CDR1 is SGHRS, CDR2 YFSETQ. The CDR3 length is 15 residues. V shed 2 bases and J 10 bases; nucleotides not matched to a gene: 6. The CDR3 loop is CASSLLGLAGVEQFF. CDR3 nucleotides: TGCGCCAGCAGCTTACTAGGACTAGCGGGAGTCGAGCAGTTCTTC. Variable domain in full (rest from reference TRBV5-1 and TRBJ2-1): KAGVTQTPRYLIKTRGQQVTLSCSPISGHRSVSWYQQTPGQGLQFLFEYFSETQRNKGNFPGRFSGRQFSNSRSEMNVSTLELGDSALYLCASSLLGLAGVEQFFGPGTRLTVL.

This chain links TRBV9 with TRBJ1-4, with TRBD1 identical over 10 bases. After removal of 3 bases from V and 5 bases from J, the junction contained 4 bases not matched to a gene. Germline values: CDR1 SGDLS, CDR2 YYNGEE. There are 15 residues in the CDR3. DNA for the CDR3: TGTGCCAGCAGCGGATTGGGACAGGGGAATGAAAAACTGTTTTTT. This translates into CASSGLGQGNEKLFF.

The rearrangement joins TRBV6-2 or TRBV6-3 to TRBJ2-7; TRBD1 agrees at 7 bases. Germline CDR1 is MNHEY and CDR2 is SVGEGT. The CDR3 runs 12 residues. The V and J ends lost 5 bases and 8 bases, in that order; junction bases with no gene match: 6. The CDR3 loop reads CASSPDRVKQYV. The CDR3 DNA sequence: TGTGCCAGCAGTCCCGACAGGGTTAAGCAGTACGTC.

This chain links TRBV19 with TRBJ1-1; 9 bases are a match to TRBD1. Germline CDR1 and CDR2: LNHDA and SQIVND (reference sequence). CDR3 length: 15 amino acids. The V segment lost 5 bases and the J segment 0 bases; nucleotides outside the gene matches: 4. The CDR3 DNA sequence: TGTGCCAGTAGTGTGGGGACAGGGATGAACACTGAAGCTTTCTTT. It translates to CASSVGTGMNTEAFF.

The gene calls are TRBV30 and TRBJ1-5; D is unresolved. Germline-derived CDR1 and CDR2 are GTSNPN and SVGIG (reference sequence). Trimming took 4 bases from V and 3 from J, leaving 10 bases between them. This CDR3 region has 13 residues. In nucleotides, the CDR3 is TGTGCCTGGACGACGGGAGACAATCAGCCCCAGCATTTT. This gives the protein CAWTTGDNQPQHF.

This clone was counted a single time. CDR3 bases: TGTGCCAGTAGGTCTTTCGGGAGATTGTCCTACAATGAGCAGTTCTTC. This sequence encodes CASRSFGRLSYNEQFF. The chain carries TRBV19 and TRBJ2-1; possible D gene TRBD2, 6 bases. V gave up 6 bases and J gave up 1 base, with 16 bases separating them. From germline, CDR1 is LNHDA and CDR2 SQIVND (reference sequence). The CDR3 sequence is 16 residues long.